Reported below is one T cell receptor beta chain. These data are taken from a study of neurological immune-mediated disorders. One entry per CDR3 protein results from TCRdb running MiXCR on the 5' RACE reads. The top ten hold 7.8% of the sample, which has roughly 18,000 distinct CDR3 sequences, 11% to 15% seen once. Fewer than 1.2 million sorted CD4+ or CD8+ T cells made each library. The V gene's germline CDR1 is SEHNR and CDR2 FQNEAQ (reference sequence). V gave up 10 bases and J gave up 1 base; unmatched junction bases: 9. This CDR3 is 15 amino acids long. The sequence came from a woman in her sixties or seventies with HTLV-1-associated myelopathy (HAM/TSP). The V gene is TRBV7-9, the J gene TRBJ2-1; 8 bases line up with TRBD1. The sequenced material came from CD4+ T cells from blood. This CDR3 reads CAISRDRRSYNEQFF. CDR3 sequence (DNA): TGTGCCATTAGCCGGGACAGGCGATCCTACAATGAGCAGTTCTTC.